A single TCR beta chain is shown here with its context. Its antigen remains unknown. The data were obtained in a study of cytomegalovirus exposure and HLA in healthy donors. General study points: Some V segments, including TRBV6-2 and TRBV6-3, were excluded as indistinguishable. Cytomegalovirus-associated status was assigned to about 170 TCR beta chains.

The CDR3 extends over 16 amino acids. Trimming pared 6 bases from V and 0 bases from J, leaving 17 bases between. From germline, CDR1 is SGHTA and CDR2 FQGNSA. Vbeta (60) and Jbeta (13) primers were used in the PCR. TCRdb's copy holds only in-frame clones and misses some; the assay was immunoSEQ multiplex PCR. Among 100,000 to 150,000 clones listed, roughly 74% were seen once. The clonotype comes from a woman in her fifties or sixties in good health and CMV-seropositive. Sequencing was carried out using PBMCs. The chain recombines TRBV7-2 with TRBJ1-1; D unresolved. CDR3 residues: CASSFPQRAMNTEAFF. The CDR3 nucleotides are TGTGCCAGCAGTTTTCCACAGAGGGCCATGAACACTGAAGCTTTCTTT. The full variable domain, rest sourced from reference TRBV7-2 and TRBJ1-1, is GAGVSQSPSNKVTEKGKDVELRCDPISGHTALYWYRQSLGQGLEFLIYFQGNSAPDKSGLPSDRFSAERTGGSVSTLTIQRTQQEDSAVYLCASSFPQRAMNTEAFFGQGTRLTVV.